This T cell receptor beta chain was identified in a study of T cell responses to AZD1222 COVID-19 vaccine. Whole-study context: Analysis merged second doses at about 4 or about 12 weeks. Study results and caveats: Breadth and depth of Spike-specific TCRs rose after two AZD1222 doses. Baseline seropositivity occurred in only a handful of AZD1222 recipients. Researchers took repertoire samples only after the peak T cell response had come.

Method: immunoSEQ multiplex PCR; TCRdb's copy keeps in-frame clones and lacks some. Of 96,000 or so clones in the sample, about nine tenths were seen once. This CDR3 contains 15 residues. Trimming shortened V by 6 bases and J by 8 bases, and 17 bases separated the two germline ends. Germline V gives CDR1 MNHEY, CDR2 SVGAGI. With respect to this clone: The target antigen is unknown.

The sample consisted of peripheral blood, taken on day 0 of AZD1222 vaccination. The chain couples TRBV6-5 to TRBJ1-6; D possibly corresponds to TRBD1 (5 bases). This TCR was recovered from an adult in good health. Here the CDR3 DNA reads TGTGCCAGCAGCATCAGGGTATTAGGAGATTCACCCCTCCACTTT. Translating it yields CASSIRVLGDSPLHF.